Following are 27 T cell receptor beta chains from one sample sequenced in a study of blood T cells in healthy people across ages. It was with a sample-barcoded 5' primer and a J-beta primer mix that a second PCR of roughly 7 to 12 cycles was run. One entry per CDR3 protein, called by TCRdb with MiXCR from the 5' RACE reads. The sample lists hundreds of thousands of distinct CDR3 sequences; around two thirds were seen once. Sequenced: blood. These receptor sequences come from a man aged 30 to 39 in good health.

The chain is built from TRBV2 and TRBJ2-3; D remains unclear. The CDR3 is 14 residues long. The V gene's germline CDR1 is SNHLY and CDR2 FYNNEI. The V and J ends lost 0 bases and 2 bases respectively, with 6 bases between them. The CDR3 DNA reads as TGTGCCAGCAGTGAAGCTAGATTCACAGATACGCAGTATTTT. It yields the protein CASSEARFTDTQYF.

CDR3 coding DNA: TGTGCCAGCAGTTTCGGACAGGGGGAGCTCTACGAGCAGTACTTC. It codes for CASSFGQGELYEQYF. The rearrangement uses TRBV6-2 or TRBV6-3 and TRBJ2-7; 10 bases line up with TRBD1. Germline loops: CDR1 MNHEY, CDR2 SVGEGT. The CDR3 extends over 15 amino acids. After removal of 4 bases from V and 3 bases from J, the junction contained 6 bases not matched to a gene.

In DNA, the CDR3 is TGCAGTGCTTCGCGACTAGCGGGGGTCCCCACAGATACGCAGTATTTT. Translating gives CSASRLAGVPTDTQYF. This rearrangement joins TRBV20-1 to TRBJ2-3; 12 bases are a match to TRBD2. The germline CDR1 and CDR2 sequences are DFQATT and SNEGSKA (reference sequence). This CDR3 comprises 16 residues. Trimming removed 5 bases from V and 2 bases from J; junction bases left unmatched: 8.

CDR3 sequence: CASSLAGRVSNQPQHF. For the CDR3, the DNA is TGTGCCAGCAGCTTAGCCGGCAGGGTTAGCAATCAGCCCCAGCATTTT. The V and J genes are TRBV7-2 and TRBJ1-5; D perhaps matches TRBD1 (5 bases). Looked up from germline, CDR1 is SGHTA and CDR2 is FQGNSA. V was cut by 0 bases and J by 0 bases, with 9 bases left in between. CDR3 length: 16 amino acids.

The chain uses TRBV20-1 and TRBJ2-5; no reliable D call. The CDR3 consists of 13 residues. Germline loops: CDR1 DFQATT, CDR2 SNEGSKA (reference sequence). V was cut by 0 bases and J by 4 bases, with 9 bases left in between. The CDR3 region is CSARDQDGETQYF. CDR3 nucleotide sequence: TGCAGTGCTAGAGATCAAGATGGAGAGACCCAGTACTTC.

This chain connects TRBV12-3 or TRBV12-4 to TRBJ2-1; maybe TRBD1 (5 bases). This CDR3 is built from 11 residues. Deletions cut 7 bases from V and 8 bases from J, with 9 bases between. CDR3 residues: CASTFRDEQFF. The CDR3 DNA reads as TGTGCCAGCACCTTCAGGGATGAGCAGTTCTTC.

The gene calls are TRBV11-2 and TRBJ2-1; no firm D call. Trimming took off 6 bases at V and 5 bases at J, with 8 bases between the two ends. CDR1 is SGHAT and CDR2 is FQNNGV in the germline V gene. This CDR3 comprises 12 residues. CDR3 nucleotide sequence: TGTGCCAGCAGTTACCAGGACAATGAGCAGTTCTTC. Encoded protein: CASSYQDNEQFF.

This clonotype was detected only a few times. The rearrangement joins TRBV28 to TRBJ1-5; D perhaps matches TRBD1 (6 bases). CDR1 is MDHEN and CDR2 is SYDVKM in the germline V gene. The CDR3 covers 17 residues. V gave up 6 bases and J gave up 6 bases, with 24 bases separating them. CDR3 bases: TGTGCCAGCAGCCGTACCAATTACAGGGAAAGATTTCAGCCCCAGCATTTT. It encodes CASSRTNYRERFQPQHF.

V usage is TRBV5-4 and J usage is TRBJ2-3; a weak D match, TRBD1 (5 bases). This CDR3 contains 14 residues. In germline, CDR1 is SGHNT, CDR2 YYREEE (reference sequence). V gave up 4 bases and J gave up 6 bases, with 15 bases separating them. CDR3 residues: CASSTLGAGDTQYF. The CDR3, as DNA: TGTGCCAGCAGCACCCTTGGGGCCGGCGATACGCAGTATTTT.

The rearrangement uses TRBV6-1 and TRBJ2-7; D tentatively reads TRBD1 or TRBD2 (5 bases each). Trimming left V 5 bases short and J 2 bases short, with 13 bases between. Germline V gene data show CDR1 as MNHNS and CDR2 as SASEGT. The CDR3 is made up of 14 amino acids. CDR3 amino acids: CASSNRDGAYEQYF. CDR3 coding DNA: TGTGCCAGCAGTAACCGGGACGGCGCCTACGAGCAGTACTTC.

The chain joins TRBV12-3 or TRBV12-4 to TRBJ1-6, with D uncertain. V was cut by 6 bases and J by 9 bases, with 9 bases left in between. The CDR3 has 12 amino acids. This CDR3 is CASSKHGSPLHF. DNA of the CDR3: TGTGCCAGCAGCAAACACGGTTCACCCCTCCACTTT.

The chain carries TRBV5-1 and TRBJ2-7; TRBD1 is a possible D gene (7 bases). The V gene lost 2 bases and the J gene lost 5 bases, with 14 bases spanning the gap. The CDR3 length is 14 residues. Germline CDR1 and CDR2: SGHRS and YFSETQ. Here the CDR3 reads CASSFRQGGDEQYF. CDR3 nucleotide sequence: TGCGCCAGCAGCTTTCGACAGGGAGGTGACGAGCAGTACTTC.

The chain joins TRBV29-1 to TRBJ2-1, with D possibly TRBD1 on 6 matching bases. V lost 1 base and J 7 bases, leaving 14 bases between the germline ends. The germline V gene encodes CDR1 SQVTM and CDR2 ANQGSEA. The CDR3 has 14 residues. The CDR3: CSVEAPGHPNEQFF. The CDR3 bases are TGCAGCGTTGAAGCCCCGGGACATCCAAATGAGCAGTTCTTC.

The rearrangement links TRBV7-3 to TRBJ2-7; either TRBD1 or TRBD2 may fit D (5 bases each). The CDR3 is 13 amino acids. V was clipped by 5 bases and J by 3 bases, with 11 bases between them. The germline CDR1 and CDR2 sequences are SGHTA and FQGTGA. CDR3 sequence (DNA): TGTGCCAGCAGCCCGGGACGAGACTACGAGCAGTACTTC. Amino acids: CASSPGRDYEQYF.

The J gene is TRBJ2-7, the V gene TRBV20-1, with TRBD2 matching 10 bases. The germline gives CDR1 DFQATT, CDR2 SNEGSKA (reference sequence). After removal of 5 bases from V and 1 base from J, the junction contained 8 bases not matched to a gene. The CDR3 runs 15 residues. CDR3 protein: CSAPPSSGGSYEQYF. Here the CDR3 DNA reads TGCAGTGCTCCCCCCTCTAGCGGGGGATCCTACGAGCAGTACTTC.

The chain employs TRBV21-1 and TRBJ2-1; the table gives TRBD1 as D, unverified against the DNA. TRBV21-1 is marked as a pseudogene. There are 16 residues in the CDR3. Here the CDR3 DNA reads TGTGCCAGCAGCAAAGGGGAGGGGGCCTCCTACAATGAGCAGTTCTTC. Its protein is CASSKGEGASYNEQFF.

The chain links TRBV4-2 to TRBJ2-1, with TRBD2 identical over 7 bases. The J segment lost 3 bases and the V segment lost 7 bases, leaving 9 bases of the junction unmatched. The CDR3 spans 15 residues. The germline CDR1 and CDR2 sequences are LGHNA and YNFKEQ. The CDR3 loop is CASTAPRGIYNEQFF. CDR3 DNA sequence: TGTGCCAGCACCGCGCCGCGGGGGATCTACAATGAGCAGTTCTTC.

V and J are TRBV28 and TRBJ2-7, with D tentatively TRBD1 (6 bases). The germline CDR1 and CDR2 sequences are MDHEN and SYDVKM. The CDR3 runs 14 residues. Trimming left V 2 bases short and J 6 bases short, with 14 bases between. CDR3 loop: CASSLGQGFVEQYF. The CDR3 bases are TGTGCCAGCAGTTTAGGGCAGGGGTTCGTCGAGCAGTACTTC.

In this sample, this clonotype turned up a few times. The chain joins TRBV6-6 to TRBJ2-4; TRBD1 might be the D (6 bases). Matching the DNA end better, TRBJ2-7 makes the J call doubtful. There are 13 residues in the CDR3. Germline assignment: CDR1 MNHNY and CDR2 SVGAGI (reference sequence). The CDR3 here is CASSSGTPGEQYF. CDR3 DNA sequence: TGTGCCAGCAGTTCGGGGACACCTGGCGAGCAGTACTTC.

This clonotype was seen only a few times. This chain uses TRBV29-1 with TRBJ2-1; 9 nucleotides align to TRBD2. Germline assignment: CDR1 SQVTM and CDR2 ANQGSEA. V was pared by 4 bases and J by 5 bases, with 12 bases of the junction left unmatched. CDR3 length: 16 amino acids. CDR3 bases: TGCAGCGTTGTCCCTCTGCGGGGGGGCCCGAACAATGAGCAGTTCTTC. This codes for CSVVPLRGGPNNEQFF.

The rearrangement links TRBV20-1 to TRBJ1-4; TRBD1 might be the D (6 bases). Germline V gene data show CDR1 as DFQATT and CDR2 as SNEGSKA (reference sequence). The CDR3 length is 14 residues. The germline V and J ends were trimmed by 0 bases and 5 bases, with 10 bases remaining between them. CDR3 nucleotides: TGCAGTGCTAGAGAAGGGGGAGGGAATGAAAAACTGTTTTTT. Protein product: CSAREGGGNEKLFF.

This CDR3 is CSILPQGTGEKETQYF. The DNA for the CDR3 is TGCAGTATCCTGCCTCAGGGGACAGGGGAGAAGGAGACCCAGTACTTC. J is TRBJ2-5 and V is TRBV20-1, with TRBD1 identical over 10 bases. Losses at the gene ends were 8 bases for V and 5 bases for J; bases not matched to a gene: 17. Per germline, CDR1 DFQATT and CDR2 SNEGSKA (reference sequence). The CDR3 runs 16 residues.

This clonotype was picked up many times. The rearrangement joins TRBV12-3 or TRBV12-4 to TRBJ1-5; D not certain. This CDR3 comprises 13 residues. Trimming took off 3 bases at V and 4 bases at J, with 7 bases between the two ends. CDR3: CASSFAFNQPQHF. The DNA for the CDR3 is TGTGCCAGCAGTTTCGCGTTTAATCAGCCCCAGCATTTT.

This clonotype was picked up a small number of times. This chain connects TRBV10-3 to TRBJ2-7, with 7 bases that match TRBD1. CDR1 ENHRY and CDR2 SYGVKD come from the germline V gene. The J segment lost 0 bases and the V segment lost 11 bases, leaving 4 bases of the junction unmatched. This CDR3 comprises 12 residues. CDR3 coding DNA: TGTGCCGCCGGGACAGACTCCTACGAGCAGTACTTC. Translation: CAAGTDSYEQYF.

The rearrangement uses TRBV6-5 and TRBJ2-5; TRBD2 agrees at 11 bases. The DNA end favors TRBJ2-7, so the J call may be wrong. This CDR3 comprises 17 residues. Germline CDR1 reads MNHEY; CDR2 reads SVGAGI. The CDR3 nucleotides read TGTGCCAGCAGTTACCTACCGACTAGCGGGGTCTCTTACGAGCAGTACTTC. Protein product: CASSYLPTSGVSYEQYF.

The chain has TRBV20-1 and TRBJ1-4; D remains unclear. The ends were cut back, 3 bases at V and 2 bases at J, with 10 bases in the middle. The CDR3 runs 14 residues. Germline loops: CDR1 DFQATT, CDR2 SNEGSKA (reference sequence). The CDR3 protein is CSARSPDTNEKLFF. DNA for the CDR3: TGCAGTGCTAGGTCCCCTGACACTAATGAAAAACTGTTTTTT.

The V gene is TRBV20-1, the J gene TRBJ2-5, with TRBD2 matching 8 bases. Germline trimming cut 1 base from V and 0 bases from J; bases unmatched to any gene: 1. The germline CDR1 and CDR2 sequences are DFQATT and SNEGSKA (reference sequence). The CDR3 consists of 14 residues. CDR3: CSARGRGDQETQYF. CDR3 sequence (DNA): TGCAGTGCTAGAGGGCGGGGGGACCAAGAGACCCAGTACTTC.